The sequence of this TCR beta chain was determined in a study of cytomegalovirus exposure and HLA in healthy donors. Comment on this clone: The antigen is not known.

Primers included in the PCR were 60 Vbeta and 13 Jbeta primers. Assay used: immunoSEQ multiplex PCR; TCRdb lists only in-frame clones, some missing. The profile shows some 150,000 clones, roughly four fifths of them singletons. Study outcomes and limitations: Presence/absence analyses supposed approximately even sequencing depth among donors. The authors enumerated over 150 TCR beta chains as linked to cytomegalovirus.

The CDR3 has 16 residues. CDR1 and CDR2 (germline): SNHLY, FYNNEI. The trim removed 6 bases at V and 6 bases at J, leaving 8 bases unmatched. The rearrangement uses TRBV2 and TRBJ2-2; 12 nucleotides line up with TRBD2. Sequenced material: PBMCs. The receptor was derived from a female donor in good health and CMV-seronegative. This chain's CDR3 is CASSPTSGGWAGELFF. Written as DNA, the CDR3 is TGTGCCAGCAGCCCGACTAGCGGGGGTTGGGCCGGGGAGCTGTTTTTT. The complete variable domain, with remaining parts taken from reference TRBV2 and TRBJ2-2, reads EPEVTQTPSHQVTQMGQEVILRCVPISNHLYFYWYRQILGQKVEFLVSFYNNEISEKSEIFDDQFSVERPDGSNFTLKIRSTKLEDSAMYFCASSPTSGGWAGELFFGEGSRLTVL.